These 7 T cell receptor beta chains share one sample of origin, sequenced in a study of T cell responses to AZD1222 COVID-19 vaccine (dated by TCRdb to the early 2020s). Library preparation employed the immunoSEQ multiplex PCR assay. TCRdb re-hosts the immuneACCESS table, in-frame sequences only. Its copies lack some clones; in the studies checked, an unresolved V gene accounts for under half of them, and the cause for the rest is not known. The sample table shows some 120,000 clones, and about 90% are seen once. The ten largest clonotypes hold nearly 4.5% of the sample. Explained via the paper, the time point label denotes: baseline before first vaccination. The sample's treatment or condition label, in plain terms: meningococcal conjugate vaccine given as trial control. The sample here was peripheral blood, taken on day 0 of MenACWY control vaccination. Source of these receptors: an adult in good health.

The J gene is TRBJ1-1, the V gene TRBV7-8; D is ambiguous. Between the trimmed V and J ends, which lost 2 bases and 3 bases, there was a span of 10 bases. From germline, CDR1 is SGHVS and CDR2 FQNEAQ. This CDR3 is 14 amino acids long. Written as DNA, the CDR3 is TGTGCCAGCAGCTTACGCGGTGATGACACTGAAGCTTTCTTT. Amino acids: CASSLRGDDTEAFF.

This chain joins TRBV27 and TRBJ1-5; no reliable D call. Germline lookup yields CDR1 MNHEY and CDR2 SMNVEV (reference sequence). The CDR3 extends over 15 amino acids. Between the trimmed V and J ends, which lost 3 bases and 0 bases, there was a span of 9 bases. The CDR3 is CASSLNSYSNQPQHF. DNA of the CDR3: TGTGCCAGCAGTTTGAACAGTTATAGCAATCAGCCCCAGCATTTT.

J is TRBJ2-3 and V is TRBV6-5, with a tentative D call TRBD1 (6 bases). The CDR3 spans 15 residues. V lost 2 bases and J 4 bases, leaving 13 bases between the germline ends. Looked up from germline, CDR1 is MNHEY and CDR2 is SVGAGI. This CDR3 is CASSYVRGHPDTQYF. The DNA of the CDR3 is TGTGCCAGCAGTTACGTAAGGGGACACCCAGATACGCAGTATTTT.

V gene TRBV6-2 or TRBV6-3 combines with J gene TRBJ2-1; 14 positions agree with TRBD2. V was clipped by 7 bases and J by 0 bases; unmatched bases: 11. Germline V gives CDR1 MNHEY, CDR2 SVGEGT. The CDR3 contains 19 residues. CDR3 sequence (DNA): TGTGCCAGCACCCCGGGACTAGCGGGAGCGGGGAGCTCCTACAATGAGCAGTTCTTC. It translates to CASTPGLAGAGSSYNEQFF.

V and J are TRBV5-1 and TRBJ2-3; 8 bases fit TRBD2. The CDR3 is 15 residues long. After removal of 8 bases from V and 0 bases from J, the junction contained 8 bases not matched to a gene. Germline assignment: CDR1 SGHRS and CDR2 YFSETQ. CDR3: CASTIAGTSTDTQYF. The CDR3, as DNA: TGCGCCAGTACGATAGCGGGGACAAGCACAGATACGCAGTATTTT.

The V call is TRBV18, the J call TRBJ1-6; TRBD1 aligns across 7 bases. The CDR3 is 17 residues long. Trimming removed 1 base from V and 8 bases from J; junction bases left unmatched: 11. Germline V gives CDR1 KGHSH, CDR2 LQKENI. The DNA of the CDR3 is TGTGCCAGCTCACCACAACGACAGGGTGATATAGATTCACCCCTCCACTTT. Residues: CASSPQRQGDIDSPLHF.

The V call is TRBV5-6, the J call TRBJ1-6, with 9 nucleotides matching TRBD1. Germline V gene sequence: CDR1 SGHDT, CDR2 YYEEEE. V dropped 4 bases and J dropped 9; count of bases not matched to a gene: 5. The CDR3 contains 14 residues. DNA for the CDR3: TGTGCCAGCAGCAACGACAGGGGGTCTTCACCCCTCCACTTT. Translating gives CASSNDRGSSPLHF.